A selection of T cell receptor beta chains follows, all from one sample in a study of siplizumab effects on memory and regulatory T cells. Repertoires were generated with immunoSEQ multiplex PCR, while TCRdb's copy carries only in-frame clones and drops some. Here the sample spans around 100,000 clones, around 90% being singletons. The sample consisted of non-Treg CD4+ T cells sorted from blood. The receptors here all came from a human donor in good health. Each CDR3 is given with its conserved first and last residue. The D gene is left open where the match is weak. Clone size appears in some rows only: once, few, many, or a class for an expanded clone.

TRBD1	TRBV5-1	TRBJ2-4	NA	CASSLGGQRIQYF	TGCGCCAGCAGCTTGGGGGGACAGAGGATTCAGTACTTC
TRBD2	TRBV5-5	TRBJ2-3	NA	CASRSAGASDTQYF	TGTGCCAGCAGGAGTGCGGGAGCATCCGATACGCAGTATTTT
NA	TRBV5-1	TRBJ1-3	NA	CASSLAGGRNTIYF	TGCGCCAGCAGCTTGGCCGGGGGGAGAAACACCATATATTTT
NA	TRBV11-3	TRBJ1-1	NA	CASSLDAKVGTEAFF	TGTGCCAGCAGCTTAGATGCCAAGGTTGGCACTGAAGCTTTCTTT
NA	TRBV28	TRBJ2-7	NA	CASSLSTYEQYF	TGTGCCAGCAGTTTATCAACCTACGAGCAGTACTTC
NA	TRBV18	TRBJ2-1	once	CASSPSPTYNNEQFF	TGTGCCAGCTCACCCTCCCCAACCTATAACAATGAGCAGTTCTTC
TRBD2	TRBV5-1	TRBJ2-3	once	CASSLVVAGDADTQYF	TGCGCCAGCAGCTTGGTGGTAGCGGGAGACGCAGATACGCAGTATTTT
NA	TRBV10-3	TRBJ2-7	NA	CAIGAAGVYEQYF	TGTGCCATTGGGGCGGCTGGAGTCTACGAGCAGTACTTC
NA	TRBV19	TRBJ2-1	NA	CASSMLEYNEQFF	TGTGCCAGTAGTATGTTAGAGTACAATGAGCAGTTCTTC
TRBD2	TRBV27	TRBJ2-2	NA	CASSLLGTKNTGELFF	TGTGCCAGCAGTTTGTTGGGGACTAAGAACACCGGGGAGCTGTTTTTT
NA	TRBV7-6	TRBJ2-7	NA	CASSLGAEGYEQYF	TGTGCCAGCAGCTTAGGTGCAGAAGGCTACGAGCAGTACTTC
NA	TRBV6-5	TRBJ2-7	NA	CASSRLGQGAEQYF	TGTGCCAGCAGCCGTCTGGGGCAGGGTGCCGAGCAGTACTTC
NA	TRBV19	TRBJ1-2	NA	CASKEEPSMEDGYTF	TGTGCCAGTAAAGAGGAGCCCTCTATGGAGGATGGCTACACCTTC
TRBD2	TRBV9	TRBJ2-3	NA	CASSVPSGGTDTQYF	TGTGCCAGCAGCGTACCTAGCGGAGGCACAGATACGCAGTATTTT
NA	TRBV6-6	TRBJ1-4	NA	CASSLPVNEKLFF	TGTGCCAGCAGTCTACCCGTTAATGAAAAACTGTTTTTT
NA	TRBV21-1	TRBJ2-5	NA	CASSKVGVIQTQYF	TGTGCCAGCAGCAAAGTTGGGGTCATCCAGACCCAGTACTTC
NA	TRBV7-6	TRBJ2-3	NA	CASSLNSGDTQYF	TGTGCCAGCAGCTTAAACTCAGGGGATACGCAGTATTTT
NA	TRBV6-1	TRBJ1-2	once	CASSEAGYGYTF	TGTGCCAGCAGTGAAGCTGGGTATGGCTACACCTTC
TRBD1	TRBV6-6	TRBJ1-5	NA	CASSRNRDRLNQPQHF	TGTGCCAGCAGCCGTAACCGGGACAGACTCAATCAGCCCCAGCATTTT
TRBD1	TRBV29-1	TRBJ2-7	NA	CSDPLGGQGAYEQYF	TGCAGCGACCCCTTAGGGGGACAGGGGGCCTACGAGCAGTACTTC
TRBD1	TRBV6-1	TRBJ1-1	NA	CASSVTGRNTEAFF	TGTGCCAGCAGTGTGACAGGGAGGAACACTGAAGCTTTCTTT
NA	TRBV30	TRBJ1-1	NA	CAWSVRVQDTEAFF	TGTGCCTGGAGTGTAAGGGTCCAGGACACTGAAGCTTTCTTT
NA	TRBV5-1	TRBJ1-4	NA	CASRRTVTNEKLFF	TGCGCCAGCAGGCGGACGGTCACTAATGAAAAACTGTTTTTT
NA	TRBV4-1	TRBJ2-7	few	CASSQDNVGRGQYF	TGCGCCAGCAGCCAAGACAACGTCGGACGGGGGCAGTACTTC
TRBD2	TRBV9	TRBJ2-1	NA	CASSVGGGTGGNNEQFF	TGTGCCAGCAGCGTAGGAGGGGGGACGGGAGGGAATAATGAGCAGTTCTTC
TRBD1	TRBV11-2	TRBJ1-2	NA	CASSLPGGNGYTF	TGTGCCAGCAGCTTACCAGGGGGGAATGGCTACACCTTC
NA	TRBV4-1	TRBJ1-3	NA	CASSQEGGARGNTIYF	TGCGCCAGCAGCCAAGAGGGCGGGGCGCGGGGAAACACCATATATTTT
TRBD1	TRBV5-1	TRBJ1-1	NA	CASSWGQPNTEAFF	TGCGCCAGCAGCTGGGGACAGCCGAACACTGAAGCTTTCTTT
TRBD2	TRBV10-1	TRBJ2-7	NA	CASSDPGTSTYEQYF	TGCGCCAGCAGTGATCCCGGGACTAGCACCTACGAGCAGTACTTC
NA	TRBV9	TRBJ2-2	NA	CASSVDGVRTGELFF	TGTGCCAGCAGCGTAGACGGGGTAAGGACCGGGGAGCTGTTTTTT
NA	TRBV5-1	TRBJ2-3	NA	CASSFRTDNTDTQYF	TGCGCCAGCAGCTTTCGGACAGATAACACAGATACGCAGTATTTT
TRBD1	TRBV11-3	TRBJ2-1	NA	CASSLRTGGVNYNEQFF	TGTGCCAGCAGCCTCAGGACAGGGGGAGTCAACTACAATGAGCAGTTCTTC
NA	TRBV7-2	TRBJ2-7	once	CASSLRVRTYEQYF	TGTGCCAGCAGCTTAAGGGTAAGGACCTACGAGCAGTACTTC
NA	TRBV27	TRBJ2-1	NA	CASSLSHNEQFF	TGTGCCAGCAGTTTATCACACAATGAGCAGTTCTTC
NA	TRBV28	TRBJ1-5	NA	CASSEPNQPQHF	TGTGCCAGCAGTGAACCCAATCAGCCCCAGCATTTT
NA	TRBV5-6	TRBJ2-1	NA	CASSLVPGGGNEQFF	TGTGCCAGCAGCTTGGTCCCCGGTGGGGGTAATGAGCAGTTCTTC
NA	TRBV5-8	TRBJ2-4	NA	CASSLEWGFQYF	TGTGCCAGCAGCTTGGAGTGGGGTTTTCAGTACTTC
TRBD1	TRBV4-1	TRBJ1-5	NA	CASSLGTGRFNQPQHF	TGCGCCAGCAGCCTTGGGACAGGGCGGTTCAATCAGCCCCAGCATTTT
TRBD2	TRBV28	TRBJ2-7	NA	CASSSTSGSVYSYEQYF	TGTGCCAGCAGTTCGACTAGCGGGAGTGTCTACTCCTACGAGCAGTACTTC
NA	TRBV5-1	TRBJ2-7	NA	CASSLAGTQYYEQYF	TGCGCCAGCAGCTTGGCCGGGACACAATACTACGAGCAGTACTTC
NA	TRBV6-1	TRBJ1-3	NA	CASSEVWSGKGLSGNTIYF	TGTGCCAGCAGTGAAGTTTGGTCAGGCAAGGGCCTCTCTGGAAACACCATATATTTT
NA	TRBV28	TRBJ1-1	NA	CASSLERGGNTEAFF	TGTGCCAGCAGTTTAGAACGAGGCGGAAACACTGAAGCTTTCTTT
NA	TRBV19	TRBJ2-1	NA	CASSISAGWDNEQFF	TGTGCCAGTAGTATATCGGCAGGGTGGGACAATGAGCAGTTCTTC
NA	TRBV5-4	TRBJ2-1	NA	CASSATRPEQFF	TGTGCCAGCAGCGCGACGCGCCCGGAGCAGTTCTTC